This TCR beta chain was found in a study of radiation and T cells in renal cell carcinoma. Trimming took 7 bases from V and 1 from J, leaving 15 bases between them. The CDR3 consists of 15 residues. Germline CDR1 is SGHDT and CDR2 is YYEEEE. The data were produced by immunoSEQ multiplex PCR, yet TCRdb's version contains in-frame clones alone and is incomplete. The sample lists 65,000 to 80,000 clones; 80% to 90% were seen once. Time point given: blood 2 weeks post-SBRT. Regarding treatment: 15 Gy SBRT to primary tumor, nephrectomy 4 weeks later. This TCR was recovered from a woman aged 45-65 years with renal cell carcinoma. This chain joins TRBV5-6 and TRBJ1-5, with D perhaps TRBD1 (6 bases). The sequences come from blood, collected from a patient whose treatment included radiotherapy and nephrectomy. The CDR3 reads CASGTWGPSNQPQHF. CDR3 coding DNA: TGTGCCAGCGGGACATGGGGGCCGAGCAATCAGCCCCAGCATTTT.